Listed below are T cell receptor beta chains from one sample, sequenced in a study of regulatory T cells in long-lasting Graves disease. TCRdb analysed the multiplex PCR reads with MiXCR anew, one entry per CDR3 protein. The sample has approximately 480,000 distinct CDR3 sequences, about a sixth seen once; the top ten hold 10% to 15%. The same specimen was also included in a second study, on T cells in Graves' hyperthyroidism and ophthalmopathy.

The source material was peripheral blood mononuclear cells (PBMCs), sampled at new diagnosis, from a patient treated with antithyroid drugs. Receptor source: a man aged 35 to 55 with Graves disease. Both conserved end residues are part of each CDR3. D genes are given only for firm matches. Some rows have no size entry. The others give once, few or many, or a class for an expanded clone.

J gene | clone size | V gene | D gene | CDR3 DNA | CDR3 protein
TRBJ2-2 | few | TRBV6-5 | - | TGTGCCAGCAGTTTTCGCCAGACCAGAACCGGGGAGCTGTTTTTT | CASSFRQTRTGELFF
TRBJ2-5 | few | TRBV20-1 | - | TGCAGTGCTGTAAAGCCAGGGGGGCAAGAGACCCAGTACTTC | CSAVKPGGQETQYF
TRBJ2-1 | - | TRBV19 | TRBD1 | TGTGCCACCAACTCCGGGACAGGAATCTACAATGAGCAGTTCTTC | CATNSGTGIYNEQFF
TRBJ2-1 | many | TRBV9 | TRBD2 | TGTGCCAGCAGCGCGACGACTAGCGGATACAATGAGCAGTTCTTC | CASSATTSGYNEQFF
TRBJ2-1 | - | TRBV20-1 | TRBD2 | TGCAGTGCTAGGAGTAGCGGGAGTATCCATGAGCAGTTCTTC | CSARSSGSIHEQFF
TRBJ1-2 | - | TRBV20-1 | TRBD1 | TGCAGTGCTCCAGAGCAGGGGGCGATTCGAGATGGCTACACCTTC | CSAPEQGAIRDGYTF
TRBJ2-7 | - | TRBV6-1 | TRBD1 | TGTGCCAGCAGTCTTGTGACAGGGGCCACCTACGAGCAGTACTTC | CASSLVTGATYEQYF
TRBJ2-7 | many | TRBV11-2 | TRBD1 | TGTGCCAGCAGCTTAGAAGGGACAGGGGCCTACGAGCAGTACTTC | CASSLEGTGAYEQYF
TRBJ1-6 | many | TRBV5-1 | - | TGCGCCAGCACTCCTGGACAGTATAATTCACCCCTCCACTTT | CASTPGQYNSPLHF
TRBJ2-7 | - | TRBV6-5 | - | TGTGCCAGCAGTTACGGAGGGGGGACTCCTAACTACGAGCAGTACTTC | CASSYGGGTPNYEQYF
TRBJ1-4 | - | TRBV29-1 | - | TGCAGCGTTCGGACGGAATGGGAAAGACTGTTTTTT | CSVRTEWERLFF
TRBJ1-1 | many | TRBV20-1 | - | TGCAGTGCTAGAAAGGGCCCCGCTTTCTTT | CSARKGPAFF
TRBJ1-1 | - | TRBV29-1 | - | TGCAGCGTTGAAATATTAGGGGGCACTGAAGCTTTCTTT | CSVEILGGTEAFF
TRBJ2-1 | few | TRBV27 | - | TGTGCCAGCATGCCTTCATACTCCTACAATGAGCAGTTCTTC | CASMPSYSYNEQFF
TRBJ2-1 | many | TRBV11-2 | - | TGTGCCAGCAGCTTTGCCCCGGGCTCCTACAATGAGCAGTTCTTC | CASSFAPGSYNEQFF
TRBJ1-2 | many | TRBV11-2 | - | TGTGCCAGCAGCCTAGCGTACAGTCTTAACTATGGCTACACCTTC | CASSLAYSLNYGYTF
TRBJ2-1 | many | TRBV20-1 | TRBD2 | TGCAGTGCGAGCCGGGGGGGCACCGGCAATGAGCAGTTCTTC | CSASRGGTGNEQFF
TRBJ2-3 | - | TRBV14 | TRBD2 | TGTGCCAGCAGCGTCTATACTAGCGGGACGGGGGTGGATACGCAGTATTTT | CASSVYTSGTGVDTQYF
TRBJ2-3 | - | TRBV13 | TRBD2 | TGTGCCAGCAGCTTAGAAGGACTAGCGGGCGGAGGAGATACGCAGTATTTT | CASSLEGLAGGGDTQYF
TRBJ2-3 | many | TRBV5-1 | TRBD2 | TGCGCCAGTACTCCGGGACTAGCGGGAGAAGGGCATACGCAGTATTTT | CASTPGLAGEGHTQYF
TRBJ1-2 | - | TRBV7-2 | - | TGTGCCAGCGACTCTGGGCCGCGGGCTGGCTACACCTTC | CASDSGPRAGYTF
TRBJ1-1 | - | TRBV18 | - | TGTGCCAGCTCACCACTATCCCAGTTGAACACTGAAGCTTTCTTT | CASSPLSQLNTEAFF
TRBJ2-1 | - | TRBV12-3/TRBV12-4 | TRBD2 | TGTGCCAGCACCTTGGGGGGACTAGCGGGCGGTGAGCAGTTCTTC | CASTLGGLAGGEQFF
TRBJ1-3 | few | TRBV19 | - | TGTGCCAGTAGTATAATATCGTCGCGGATCCTCTCTGGAAACACCATATATTTT | CASSIISSRILSGNTIYF
TRBJ2-1 | many | TRBV5-6 | - | TGTGCCAGCAGAGCGGGACAAAATGAGCAGTTCTTC | CASRAGQNEQFF
TRBJ2-3 | few | TRBV4-1 | - | TGCGCCAGCAGCCAAGGACCCCAGGCAGCTAGCACAGATACGCAGTATTTT | CASSQGPQAASTDTQYF
TRBJ1-3 | many | TRBV3-1 | - | TGTGCCAGCAGCCCTGGACAGCCCTCTGGAAACACCATATATTTT | CASSPGQPSGNTIYF
TRBJ1-1 | many | TRBV2 | - | TGTGCCAGCATTAGAACCGGGGGCGCGGGCACTGAAGCTTTCTTT | CASIRTGGAGTEAFF
TRBJ2-2 | - | TRBV7-7 | - | TGTGCTAGCAGCTCCGGACTACACACCGGGGAGCTGTTTTTT | CASSSGLHTGELFF
TRBJ2-6 | - | TRBV27 | - | TGTGCCAGCAGTCCAACCCTTCCTGGGGCCAACGTCCTGACTTTC | CASSPTLPGANVLTF
TRBJ2-4 | few | TRBV20-1 | - | TGCAGTGTTAGGCCGGGGGCAGAGAAAAACATTCAGTACTTC | CSVRPGAEKNIQYF
TRBJ2-1 | few | TRBV5-5 | - | TGTGCCAGCAGTTTGACACCAAATACCTACAATGAGCAGTTCTTC | CASSLTPNTYNEQFF
TRBJ2-7 | many | TRBV3-1 | - | TGTGCCAGCAGCAGACTAGGCGGGGACGAGCAGTACTTC | CASSRLGGDEQYF
TRBJ1-5 | few | TRBV7-3 | - | TGTGCCAGCAGCTTAATAGGCAGCCCCGGAGGGCTCTCTAGCAATCAGCCCCAGCATTTT | CASSLIGSPGGLSSNQPQHF
TRBJ2-5 | - | TRBV19 | - | TGTGCCAGTAGTATTTCCCCCTACCAAGAGACCCAGTACTTC | CASSISPYQETQYF
TRBJ2-1 | few | TRBV3-1 | TRBD2 | TGTGCCAGCAGCCCAGAGAGTACTAGCGGGAGAAACAATGAGCAGTTCTTC | CASSPESTSGRNNEQFF
TRBJ2-1 | many | TRBV28 | TRBD2 | TGTGCCAGCAGCCCTGGACTAGGGGCCCACAATGAGCAGTTCTTC | CASSPGLGAHNEQFF
TRBJ2-7 | many | TRBV7-8 | TRBD2 | TGTGCCAGCAGCTTCACTAGCGGGAGATTTGACGAGCAGTACTTC | CASSFTSGRFDEQYF
TRBJ1-6 | few | TRBV30 | TRBD1 | TGTGCCTGGAGTGACCCGGACAGGGGGTCCTATAATTCACCCCTCCACTTT | CAWSDPDRGSYNSPLHF
TRBJ1-5 | many | TRBV2 | - | TGTGCCAGCAGTGAAGAGGTGGCCTATCAGCCCCAGCATTTT | CASSEEVAYQPQHF
TRBJ2-2 | - | TRBV9 | - | TGTGCCAGCAGCGTTGACAGTTCGAACACCGGGGAGCTGTTTTTT | CASSVDSSNTGELFF
TRBJ2-1 | few | TRBV15 | TRBD2 | TGTGCCACCCGTAGCGGGGGAAGCTCCTACAATGAGCAGTTCTTC | CATRSGGSSYNEQFF
TRBJ2-1 | - | TRBV7-3 | - | TGTGCCAGCAGCTTAGGGGGTAGGGGGGTTAACAATGAGCAGTTCTTC | CASSLGGRGVNNEQFF
TRBJ2-4 | many | TRBV18 | - | TGTGCCAGCTCACCAAACTCTAGATCGGCGGGATCCATTCAGTACTTC | CASSPNSRSAGSIQYF
TRBJ2-1 | - | TRBV6-1 | - | TGTGCCAGCACCCAAGGGTGGACGCGCAATGAGCAGTTCTTC | CASTQGWTRNEQFF